This TCR beta chain was identified during a study of response to subunit inactivated influenza vaccine. This clonotype has a handful of counts. Antigen: not known. Germline V gives CDR1 SGHAT, CDR2 FQNNGV. The junction had 8 bases not matched to a gene; V was cut back by 0 bases and J by 2 bases. CDR3 length: 17 amino acids. Regarding the study as a whole: Each seasonal influenza vaccination, the authors suggested, recruits few new T cells.

TCRdb redid the calling of the RT-PCR reads with MiXCR, one entry per CDR3 protein. The table shows approximately 160,000 distinct CDR3 sequences, with approximately 11% occurring only once. The sample was CD8+ T cells sorted from PBMCs, taken around 2 years after vaccination. This receptor was identified in a man between 50 and 70 years old who received an inactivated influenza vaccine. The V and J genes are TRBV11-2 and TRBJ2-3; 7 bases fit TRBD2. The CDR3 region has the DNA TGTGCCAGCAGCTTAGATCTTCCTAGCGGATTCACAGATACGCAGTATTTT. Protein product: CASSLDLPSGFTDTQYF.